Listed below are T cell receptor beta chains from one sample, sequenced in a study of cytomegalovirus exposure and HLA in healthy donors. Assay: immunoSEQ multiplex PCR; the TCRdb copy retains only in-frame clones and omits some. The sample shows under 130,000 clones, and roughly 3.5% sits with its ten largest clones. The source material was PBMCs. These receptor sequences come from a man aged 35-49 years in good health and CMV-seronegative. The CDR3 runs from the conserved cysteine through the conserved F or W. A D gene is named only where the DNA matches it firmly.

j_call: TRBJ1-2; d_call: NA; v_call: TRBV9; cdr3_nt: TGTGCCAGCAGCGTAGGTCAGGGTTTCTCCTTC; cdr3_aa: CASSVGQGFSF
j_call: TRBJ2-3; d_call: TRBD2; v_call: TRBV28; cdr3_nt: TGTGCCAGCAGTTTATCGGGGGGGGTCACAGATACGCAGTATTTT; cdr3_aa: CASSLSGGVTDTQYF
j_call: TRBJ1-2; d_call: NA; v_call: TRBV19; cdr3_nt: TGTGCCACTCAACATGAAGCTAACTATGGCTACACCTTC; cdr3_aa: CATQHEANYGYTF
j_call: TRBJ2-2; d_call: TRBD1; v_call: TRBV7-9; cdr3_nt: TGTGCCAGCAGCCCACGCGTCCGGGACAGGGGGCAGGACGGGGAGCTGTTTTTT; cdr3_aa: CASSPRVRDRGQDGELFF
j_call: TRBJ2-7; d_call: NA; v_call: TRBV29-1; cdr3_nt: TGCAGCGTTGTTCGCGCTGGGGGCAGTTACGAGCAGTACTTC; cdr3_aa: CSVVRAGGSYEQYF
j_call: TRBJ1-1; d_call: NA; v_call: TRBV19; cdr3_nt: TGTGCCAGTAGTGAACAATCCACTGAAGCTTTCTTT; cdr3_aa: CASSEQSTEAFF
j_call: TRBJ2-7; d_call: NA; v_call: TRBV6-1; cdr3_nt: TGTGCCAGCAGTGCGGACAGCCTCCCTTCCTACGAGCAGTACTTC; cdr3_aa: CASSADSLPSYEQYF
j_call: TRBJ2-1; d_call: TRBD1; v_call: TRBV18; cdr3_nt: TGTGCCAGCTCACCACGTCCAGGGGGCACGAATGAGCAGTTCTTC; cdr3_aa: CASSPRPGGTNEQFF
j_call: TRBJ2-7; d_call: NA; v_call: TRBV25-1; cdr3_nt: TGTGCCAGCAGATTAGTTCAGGCCCCCCACGAGCAGTACTTC; cdr3_aa: CASRLVQAPHEQYF
j_call: TRBJ2-1; d_call: TRBD2; v_call: TRBV9; cdr3_nt: TGTGCCAGCAGCGTATCCGGGACTAGCGGCTACAATGAGCAGTTCTTC; cdr3_aa: CASSVSGTSGYNEQFF
j_call: TRBJ2-7; d_call: NA; v_call: TRBV6-5; cdr3_nt: TGTGCCACCACTCCACCCGGGGTCGGTCGTTACGAGCAGTACTTC; cdr3_aa: CATTPPGVGRYEQYF
j_call: TRBJ2-2; d_call: NA; v_call: TRBV11-2; cdr3_nt: TGTGCCAGCAGCTTAGCCCCCTTGGTCGGTACGGAGCTGTTTTTT; cdr3_aa: CASSLAPLVGTELFF
j_call: TRBJ1-1; d_call: TRBD1; v_call: TRBV4-1; cdr3_nt: TGCGCCAGCAGCCAAGAGGACAGGTTGAACACTGAAGCTTTCTTT; cdr3_aa: CASSQEDRLNTEAFF
j_call: TRBJ1-5; d_call: NA; v_call: TRBV7-2; cdr3_nt: TGTGCCAGCAGCCAGAATTCTCCCCATCAGCCCCAGCATTTT; cdr3_aa: CASSQNSPHQPQHF
j_call: TRBJ2-1; d_call: TRBD2; v_call: TRBV29-1; cdr3_nt: TGCAGCGGACTAGCGGGAGTATACAATGAGCAGTTCTTC; cdr3_aa: CSGLAGVYNEQFF
j_call: TRBJ1-4; d_call: NA; v_call: TRBV18; cdr3_nt: TGTGCCAGCTCACCGGACAGTGGTAATGAAAAACTGTTTTTT; cdr3_aa: CASSPDSGNEKLFF
j_call: TRBJ1-6; d_call: NA; v_call: TRBV9; cdr3_nt: TGTGCCAGCAGCCCCAAGAGCTCCTATAATTCACCCCTCCACTTT; cdr3_aa: CASSPKSSYNSPLHF
j_call: TRBJ1-4; d_call: NA; v_call: TRBV4-1; cdr3_nt: TGCGCCAGCAGCCAAGTGAGGGCTAATGAAAAACTGTTTTTT; cdr3_aa: CASSQVRANEKLFF
j_call: TRBJ1-1; d_call: NA; v_call: TRBV19; cdr3_nt: TGTGCCTGCCTCGCCGGGGTCCTAGGCACTGAAGCTTTCTTT; cdr3_aa: CACLAGVLGTEAFF
j_call: TRBJ1-6; d_call: TRBD1; v_call: TRBV7-2; cdr3_nt: TGTGCCAGCAGCCCCCGGCAGGGGGCCCCTCATAATTCACCCCTCCACTTT; cdr3_aa: CASSPRQGAPHNSPLHF
j_call: TRBJ1-1; d_call: TRBD1; v_call: TRBV7-2; cdr3_nt: TGTGCCAGCAGCTTAGCAATGACAGGGGGGGTCACTGAAGCTTTCTTT; cdr3_aa: CASSLAMTGGVTEAFF
j_call: TRBJ2-1; d_call: TRBD2; v_call: TRBV27; cdr3_nt: TGTGCCAGCAGTTTCGGGACTAGCGGGTTGGAGCAGTTCTTC; cdr3_aa: CASSFGTSGLEQFF
j_call: TRBJ1-2; d_call: TRBD1; v_call: TRBV28; cdr3_nt: TGTGCCAGCAGTGCCCGCGGTACCTCCGGACAGGGCGGCTATGGCTACACCTTC; cdr3_aa: CASSARGTSGQGGYGYTF